The clone carrying this T cell receptor beta chain was recorded at least ten times. What it binds is unknown. These data come from a study of T cells in Graves' hyperthyroidism and ophthalmopathy. Study summary: Blood from the periphery was taken at initial diagnosis, before any treatment. Findings and limits, study-wide: Progression to ophthalmopathy was predicted a median of approximately seven months early.

Trimming shortened V by 7 bases and J by 2 bases, and 12 bases separated the two germline ends. The CDR3 sequence is 13 residues long. CDR1 is MNHEY, CDR2 SVGAGI, per germline. The source material, RNA transcripts, was used to amplify TCR beta CDR3 regions. An initial round of RT-PCR targeting the TCR CDR3 relied on the HTBI primer set. TCRdb used MiXCR to reprocess the multiplex PCR reads, holding one entry per CDR3 protein. The sample lists about 350,000 distinct CDR3 sequences, about a sixth occurring once. An approximately 10 ml volume of fresh peripheral blood provided the PBMCs. The sample consisted of blood. This sequence was found in a woman aged 40 to 50 with Graves' ophthalmopathy. The V call is TRBV6-5, the J call TRBJ2-7, with D possibly matching TRBD2 (5 bases). CDR3 in DNA: TGTGCCAGCACCCGGGAAAGGGCCTACGAGCAGTACTTC. Protein: CASTRERAYEQYF.